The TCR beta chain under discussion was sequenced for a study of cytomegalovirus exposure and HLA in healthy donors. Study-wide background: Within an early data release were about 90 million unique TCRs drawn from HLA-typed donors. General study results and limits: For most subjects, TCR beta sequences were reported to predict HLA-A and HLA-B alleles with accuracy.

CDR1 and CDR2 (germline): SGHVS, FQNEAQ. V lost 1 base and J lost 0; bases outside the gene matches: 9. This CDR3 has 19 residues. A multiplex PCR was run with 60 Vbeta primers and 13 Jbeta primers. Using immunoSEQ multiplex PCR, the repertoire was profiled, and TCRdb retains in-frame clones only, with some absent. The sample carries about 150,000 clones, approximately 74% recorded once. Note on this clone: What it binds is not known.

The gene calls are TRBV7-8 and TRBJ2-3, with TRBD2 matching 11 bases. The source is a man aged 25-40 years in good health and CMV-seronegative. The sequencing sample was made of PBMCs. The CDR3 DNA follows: TGTGCCAGCAGCTTAGGGCTAGCGGGGGGAACCCTTAGCACAGATACGCAGTATTTT. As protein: CASSLGLAGGTLSTDTQYF.